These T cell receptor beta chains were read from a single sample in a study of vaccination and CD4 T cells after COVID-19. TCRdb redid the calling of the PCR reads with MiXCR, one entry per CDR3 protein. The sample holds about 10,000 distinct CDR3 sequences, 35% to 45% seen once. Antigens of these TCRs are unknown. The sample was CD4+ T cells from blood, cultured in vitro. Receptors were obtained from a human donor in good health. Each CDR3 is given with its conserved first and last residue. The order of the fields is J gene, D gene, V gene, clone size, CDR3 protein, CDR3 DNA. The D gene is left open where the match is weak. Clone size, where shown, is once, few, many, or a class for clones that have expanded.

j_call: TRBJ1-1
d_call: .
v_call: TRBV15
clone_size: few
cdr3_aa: CATSRGLRRGRDTEAFF
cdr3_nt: TGTGCCACCAGCAGAGGTCTTAGGCGCGGGCGCGACACTGAAGCTTTCTTT

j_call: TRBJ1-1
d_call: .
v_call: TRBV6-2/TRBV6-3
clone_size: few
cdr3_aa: CASTIAAAYYTEAFF
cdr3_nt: TGTGCCAGCACTATAGCGGCAGCATACTACACTGAAGCTTTCTTT

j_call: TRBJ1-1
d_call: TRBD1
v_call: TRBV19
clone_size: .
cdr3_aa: CASSIIDRDNTEAFF
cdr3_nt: TGTGCCAGTAGCATTATAGACAGGGATAACACTGAAGCTTTCTTT

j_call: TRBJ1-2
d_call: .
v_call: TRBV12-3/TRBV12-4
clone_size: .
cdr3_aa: CASRSDKPHGYTF
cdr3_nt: TGTGCCAGCAGATCGGACAAGCCGCATGGCTACACCTTC

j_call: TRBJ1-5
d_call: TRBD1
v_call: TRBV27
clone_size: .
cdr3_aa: CASSSGQVNQPQHF
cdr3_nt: TGTGCCAGCAGTTCGGGACAGGTCAATCAGCCCCAGCATTTT

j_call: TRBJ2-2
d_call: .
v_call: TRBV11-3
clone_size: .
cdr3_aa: CASSPWGPIPGELFF
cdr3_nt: TGTGCCAGCAGCCCCTGGGGGCCAATCCCCGGGGAGCTGTTTTTT

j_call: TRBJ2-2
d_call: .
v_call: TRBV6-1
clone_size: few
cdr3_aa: CASSPSGRIANTGELFF
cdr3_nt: TGTGCCAGCAGTCCTTCGGGACGGATAGCGAACACCGGGGAGCTGTTTTTT

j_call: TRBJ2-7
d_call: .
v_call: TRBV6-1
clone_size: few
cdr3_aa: CASSERQGRDEQYF
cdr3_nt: TGTGCCAGCAGTGAAAGGCAGGGGAGGGACGAGCAGTACTTC

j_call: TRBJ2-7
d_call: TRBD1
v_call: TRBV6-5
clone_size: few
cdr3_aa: CASSYSGGQGIYEQYF
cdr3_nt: TGTGCCAGCAGTTACTCGGGTGGACAGGGGATTTACGAGCAGTACTTC

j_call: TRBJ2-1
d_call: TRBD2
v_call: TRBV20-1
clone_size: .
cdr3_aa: CSARGGGSLINEQFF
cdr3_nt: TGCAGTGCTAGGGGAGGCGGGAGTTTAATAAATGAGCAGTTCTTC

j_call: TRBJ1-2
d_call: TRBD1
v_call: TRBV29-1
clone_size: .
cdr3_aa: CSVYRTGWIGYTF
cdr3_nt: TGCAGCGTTTATCGGACAGGGTGGATTGGCTACACCTTC

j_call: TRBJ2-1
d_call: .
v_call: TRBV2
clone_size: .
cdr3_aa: CASTLEAPHNEQFF
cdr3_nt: TGTGCCAGCACCCTAGAAGCTCCACACAATGAGCAGTTCTTC

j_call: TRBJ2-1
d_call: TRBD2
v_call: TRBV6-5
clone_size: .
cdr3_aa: CASSYSIAGHYNEQFF
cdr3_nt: TGTGCCAGCAGTTACTCAATAGCGGGACACTACAATGAGCAGTTCTTC

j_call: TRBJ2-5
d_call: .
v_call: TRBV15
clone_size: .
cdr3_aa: CATSKSPQQETQYF
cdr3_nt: TGTGCCACCAGCAAATCACCCCAACAAGAGACCCAGTACTTC

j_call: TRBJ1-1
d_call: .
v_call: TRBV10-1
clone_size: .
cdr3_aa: CASSEAGWNTEAFF
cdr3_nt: TGCGCCAGCAGTGAAGCAGGGTGGAACACTGAAGCTTTCTTT

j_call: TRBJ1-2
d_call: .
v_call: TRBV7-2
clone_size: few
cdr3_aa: CASSLGGGTLYGYTF
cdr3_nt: TGTGCCAGCAGCTTAGGAGGGGGGACACTCTATGGCTACACCTTC

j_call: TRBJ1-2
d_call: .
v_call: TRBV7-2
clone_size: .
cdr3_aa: CASSLGGEIYGYTF
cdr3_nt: TGTGCCAGCAGCTTAGGCGGGGAGATCTATGGCTACACCTTC

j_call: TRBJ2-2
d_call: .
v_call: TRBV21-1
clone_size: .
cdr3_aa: CASSLGLYTGELFF
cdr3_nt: TGTGCCAGCAGCTTGGGGTTGTACACCGGGGAGCTGTTTTTT

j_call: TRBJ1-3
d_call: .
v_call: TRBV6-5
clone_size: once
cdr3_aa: CASSYPAGSAGNSIYF
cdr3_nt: TGTGCCAGCAGTTACCCAGCGGGAAGCGCTGGAAACAGCATATATTTT

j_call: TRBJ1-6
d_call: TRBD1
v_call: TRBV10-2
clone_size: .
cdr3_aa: CARVDRGRSPLHF
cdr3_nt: TGCGCCAGAGTGGACAGGGGACGGTCACCCCTCCACTTT

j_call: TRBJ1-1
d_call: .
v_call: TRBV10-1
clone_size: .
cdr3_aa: CASKKTTGYTEAFF
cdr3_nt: TGCGCCAGCAAGAAAACAACAGGGTACACTGAAGCTTTCTTT

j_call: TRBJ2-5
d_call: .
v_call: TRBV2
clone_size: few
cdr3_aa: CASSGGQSRGTQYF
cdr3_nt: TGTGCCAGCAGTGGCGGCCAATCAAGGGGGACCCAGTACTTC

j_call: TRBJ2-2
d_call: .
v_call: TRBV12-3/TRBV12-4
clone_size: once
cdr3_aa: CASSFPLTDTGELFF
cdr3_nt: TGTGCCAGCAGTTTCCCTTTGACAGACACCGGGGAGCTGTTTTTT

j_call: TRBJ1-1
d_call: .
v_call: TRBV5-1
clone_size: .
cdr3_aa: CASSPLPGTRVVNTEAFF
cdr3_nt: TGCGCCAGCAGCCCTTTACCCGGGACCCGAGTGGTGAACACTGAAGCTTTCTTT